This T cell receptor (beta chain) is drawn from a study of blood T cells in healthy people across ages. Trimming took off 0 bases at V and 0 bases at J, with 16 bases between the two ends. The length of the CDR3 is 18 residues. Per the germline V gene, CDR1 is LGHNA and CDR2 is YSLEER. Through a sample-barcoded 5' primer and a J-beta primer mix, a second PCR was run for about 6 to 11 cycles. TCRdb fed the 5' RACE reads into MiXCR, producing one record per CDR3 protein. The data hold roughly 1.5 million distinct CDR3 sequences, with approximately 43% observed a single time. Sequenced input: blood. This TCR was sampled from a woman between 18 and 29 years old in good health. The chain recombines TRBV4-3 with TRBJ2-3, with D possibly matching TRBD2 (6 bases). The CDR3 DNA sequence: TGCGCCAGCAGCCAAGAAGGACGGGGGTGGGGAAGCACAGATACGCAGTATTTT. Its protein product is CASSQEGRGWGSTDTQYF.